The entry below describes one T cell receptor beta chain. The V and J ends lost 1 base and 5 bases respectively, with 17 bases between them. Germline assignment: CDR1 SEHNR and CDR2 FQNEAQ (reference sequence). This CDR3 is built from 16 residues. This entry comes from a study of early T cells in non-severe SARS-CoV-2 infection. Study-level background: Sequencing of bulk RNA from unsorted whole blood was done, without chain pairing.

Each CDR3 protein is one row after TCRdb ran MiXCR on the 5' RACE reads. The table records about 60,000 distinct CDR3 sequences, approximately 8.3% of them present only once. This clonotype was sampled from an adult who was a healthcare worker with PCR-confirmed SARS-CoV-2 infection or an uninfected control (not recorded which). Specimen: whole blood. J is TRBJ1-2 and V is TRBV7-9; tentatively, D is TRBD1 (5 bases). The CDR3 DNA follows: TGTGCCAGCAGCTTAGACGGGGCCCGCGCCCCTTATGGCTACACCTTC. Its translation is CASSLDGARAPYGYTF.